This T cell receptor beta chain was recovered during a study of cytomegalovirus exposure and HLA in healthy donors. Primers for the PCR totalled 60 Vbeta and 13 Jbeta. Assay: immunoSEQ multiplex PCR; the TCRdb copy retains only in-frame clones and omits some. The top ten hold around 13% of the sample, which has about 150,000 clones, 70% to 80% seen once. The CDR3 extends over 15 amino acids. V shed 0 bases, J shed 5 bases, and the junction held 5 bases outside the gene matches. Germline-derived CDR1 and CDR2 are SGDLS and YYNGEE. This chain connects TRBV9 to TRBJ2-5; 9 bases are a match to TRBD2. Sequencing used PBMCs. The sequence derives from a man between 35 and 55 years old in good health and CMV-seropositive. The CDR3, as DNA: TGTGCCAGCAGCGTAGGGGGCGGGAGGGACGAGACCCAGTACTTC. Its protein is CASSVGGGRDETQYF.